One and the same sample provided the 21 T cell receptor beta chains below, sequenced in a study of shared clonotypes between healthy human individuals. The data were produced by immunoSEQ multiplex PCR, yet TCRdb's version contains in-frame clones alone and is incomplete. The data contain approximately 1.4 million clones, 95% to 99% of them seen just once; the ten biggest clones take up roughly 0.4%. Sample: naive CD4+ T cells sorted from blood. As to subset: CD45RA+ positively selected. These TCRs come from a man aged 25 to 40 in good health.

The rearrangement joins TRBV28 to TRBJ2-2, with D possibly being TRBD2 (6 bases). This CDR3 is 15 amino acids long. The germline V and J ends were trimmed by 2 bases and 6 bases, with 13 bases remaining between them. Germline V gene data show CDR1 as MDHEN and CDR2 as SYDVKM. CDR3 coding DNA: TGTGCCAGCAGTTTAGGGGGGACTTTTGCCGGGGAGCTGTTTTTT. It yields the protein CASSLGGTFAGELFF.

This clone appeared once. The rearrangement links TRBV10-2 to TRBJ1-5; 8 nucleotides agree with TRBD1. The germline V gene encodes CDR1 WSHSY and CDR2 SAAADI. The V gene end was trimmed by 6 bases and the J gene end by 2 bases; junction bases not matched to a gene: 6. CDR3 length: 15 residues. The CDR3 sequence: CASRQGAGGNQPQHF. The CDR3 DNA sequence: TGCGCCAGCAGGCAGGGGGCAGGGGGCAATCAGCCCCAGCATTTT.

The chain uses TRBV12-5 and TRBJ2-1; D not resolved. V shed 2 bases and J shed 0 bases, with 11 bases lying between them. The CDR3 is 16 amino acids. Germline loops: CDR1 LGHNT, CDR2 FRNRAP. The CDR3 region is CASGLSRKSSYNEQFF. The DNA of the CDR3 is TGTGCTAGTGGTTTGTCACGCAAGAGCTCCTACAATGAGCAGTTCTTC.

The V gene is TRBV21-1, the J gene TRBJ2-5. TRBV21-1 is a pseudogene segment. This CDR3 has 15 residues. CDR3 sequence (DNA): TGTGCCAGCAGCAAAGCGAGGGGGGCACAAGAGACCCAGTACTTC. It codes for CASSKARGAQETQYF.

The gene calls are TRBV7-3 and TRBJ2-5; 7 bases line up with TRBD2. V dropped 6 bases and J dropped 4; count of bases not matched to a gene: 5. The CDR3 contains 13 residues. The V gene's germline CDR1 is SGHTA and CDR2 FQGTGA. CDR3 in amino acids: CASSSSGGETQYF. The CDR3 nucleotides read TGTGCCAGCAGTTCTAGCGGTGGAGAGACCCAGTACTTC.

The rearrangement joins TRBV4-3 to TRBJ2-3; D is ambiguous. The CDR3 covers 14 residues. Trimming took 1 base from V and 5 from J, leaving 10 bases between them. The germline gives CDR1 LGHNA, CDR2 YSLEER. The CDR3 protein is CASSQATGVDTQYF. CDR3 sequence (DNA): TGCGCCAGCAGCCAAGCAACTGGGGTAGATACGCAGTATTTT.

This chain joins TRBV10-1 and TRBJ2-1, with TRBD1 matching over 7 bases. In germline, CDR1 is WNHNN, CDR2 SYGVQD (reference sequence). The CDR3 loop spans 13 amino acids. The trim removed 8 bases at V and 3 bases at J, leaving 4 bases unmatched. CDR3 DNA sequence: TGCGCCAGCGGCCAGGGGGTCTACAATGAGCAGTTCTTC. Translated, it gives CASGQGVYNEQFF.

The chain is built from TRBV10-3 and TRBJ2-5; TRBD2 aligns across 9 bases. The V and J ends lost 6 bases and 2 bases, in that order; junction bases with no gene match: 7. The CDR3 spans 15 residues. Per the germline V gene, CDR1 is ENHRY and CDR2 is SYGVKD. The CDR3 nucleotides are TGTGCCATCAGAACGACTAGCGGCCAACAAGAGACCCAGTACTTC. Amino acids: CAIRTTSGQQETQYF.

V usage is TRBV4-3 and J usage is TRBJ2-3; the match to TRBD1 covers 9 bases. Germline V gene lookup returns CDR1 LGHNA and CDR2 YSLEER. V gave up 4 bases and J gave up 0 bases; unmatched junction bases: 2. The CDR3 is 15 residues long. For the CDR3, the DNA is TGCGCCAGCAGCCTACAGGGGGCGAGCACAGATACGCAGTATTTT. As protein: CASSLQGASTDTQYF.

This chain connects TRBV4-2 to TRBJ2-7, with 8 positions matching TRBD2. Trimming took 2 bases from V and 7 from J; bases not matched to a gene: 7. Germline CDR1 LGHNA, CDR2 YNFKEQ. CDR3 size: 14 residues. CDR3 DNA sequence: TGTGCCAGCAGCCAAAGCGGGAGTCCCCTAGAGCAGTACTTC. Residues: CASSQSGSPLEQYF.

V and J are TRBV27 and TRBJ2-3; tentative D call: TRBD1 (5 bases). Per the germline V gene, CDR1 is MNHEY and CDR2 is SMNVEV (reference sequence). This CDR3 has 15 amino acids. The V end lost 6 bases, the J end lost 2 bases, and 15 bases lay between the germline ends. The CDR3 spells CASRSKGFFTDTQYF. The CDR3 DNA reads as TGTGCCAGCAGGTCTAAGGGGTTTTTCACAGATACGCAGTATTTT.

This clone was seen just once. The chain employs TRBV5-6 and TRBJ2-7; D is unresolved. V was pared by 4 bases and J by 2 bases, with 22 bases between. Looked up from germline, CDR1 is SGHDT and CDR2 is YYEEEE. The CDR3 length is 17 residues. The CDR3 protein is CASSPQYDVALTYEQYF. CDR3 bases: TGTGCCAGCAGCCCCCAGTACGACGTGGCTCTTACCTACGAGCAGTACTTC.

The V call is TRBV19, the J call TRBJ2-3; 10 bases are a match to TRBD2. V gave up 6 bases and J gave up 4 bases; unmatched junction bases: 10. The CDR3 consists of 16 residues. Germline CDR1 LNHDA, CDR2 SQIVND (reference sequence). CDR3 sequence reads: CASRLSGRARADTQYF. CDR3 in DNA: TGTGCCAGTAGACTCAGCGGGAGGGCCCGGGCAGATACGCAGTATTTT. The variable domain in full, with the rest retrieved from reference TRBV19 and TRBJ2-3, is DGGITQSPKYLFRKEGQNVTLSCEQNLNHDAMYWYRQDPGQGLRLIYYSQIVNDFQKGDIAEGYSVSREKKESFPLTVTSAQKNPTAFYLCASRLSGRARADTQYFGPGTRLTVL.

The rearrangement links TRBV9 to TRBJ2-7; D gene unclear. The CDR3 contains 16 residues. The V end lost 4 bases, the J end lost 5 bases, and 22 bases lay between the germline ends. CDR1 is SGDLS and CDR2 is YYNGEE in the germline V gene. This CDR3 is CASSRRWGMTSDEQYF. DNA for the CDR3: TGTGCCAGCAGCCGTCGGTGGGGTATGACGTCTGACGAGCAGTACTTC.

This clone was observed a single time. The chain recombines TRBV7-6 with TRBJ2-1; no reliable D call. The V end lost 5 bases, the J end lost 2 bases, and 19 bases lay between the germline ends. The CDR3 length is 17 residues. CDR1 is SGHVS and CDR2 is FNYEAQ in the germline V gene. Written as DNA, the CDR3 is TGTGCCAGCAGCAGATTAAACTTAGGAGCAACCTACAATGAGCAGTTCTTC. Amino acids: CASSRLNLGATYNEQFF.

The chain recombines TRBV5-1 with TRBJ2-7, with 10 positions matching TRBD1. Germline V CDR1 and CDR2: SGHRS, YFSETQ. J gave up 5 bases and V 4 bases, and 12 bases lay outside the gene matches. The CDR3 runs to 16 residues. CDR3 loop: CASSLRDRGFGDEQYF. Here the CDR3 DNA reads TGCGCCAGCAGCCTCCGGGACAGGGGCTTTGGCGACGAGCAGTACTTC.

The rearrangement links TRBV28 to TRBJ2-7; 11 bases are a match to TRBD1. Germline-derived CDR1 and CDR2 are MDHEN and SYDVKM. The CDR3 loop spans 15 amino acids. The ends lost 6 bases at V and 7 bases at J; junction bases unmatched: 11. CDR3 sequence: CASRSGTGGREEQYF. The CDR3 nucleotides are TGTGCCAGCAGATCAGGGACAGGGGGACGAGAAGAGCAGTACTTC.

In this sample, this clone turned up once. The chain joins TRBV6-5 to TRBJ2-1; 14 bases line up with TRBD2. CDR3 length: 14 amino acids. The V gene end was trimmed by 4 bases and the J gene end by 15 bases; junction bases not matched to a gene: 8. Per germline, CDR1 MNHEY and CDR2 SVGAGI. For the CDR3, the DNA is TGTGCCAGCAGTTCCGGACTAGCGGGAGGCCATCCGTTCTTC. Translated, it gives CASSSGLAGGHPFF.

The chain links TRBV4-3 to TRBJ2-5; 10 bases line up with TRBD2. The V segment lost 1 base and the J segment 3 bases; nucleotides outside the gene matches: 8. Germline V gene lookup returns CDR1 LGHNA and CDR2 YSLEER. This CDR3 region has 17 residues. The CDR3, as DNA: TGCGCCAGCAGCCAAGGGGCTAGCGGGAGTGTAGAAGAGACCCAGTACTTC. Translated: CASSQGASGSVEETQYF.

The rearrangement links TRBV7-3 to TRBJ1-2; 7 bases are shared with TRBD1. The CDR3 totals 14 residues. The V segment lost 5 bases and the J segment 6 bases; nucleotides outside the gene matches: 9. Germline lookup yields CDR1 SGHTA and CDR2 FQGTGA. The CDR3 protein is CASSPLGQEDGYTF. CDR3 nucleotide sequence: TGTGCCAGCAGCCCTCTCGGACAGGAGGATGGCTACACCTTC.

The J gene is TRBJ1-1, the V gene TRBV19, with a tentative D call TRBD1 (6 bases). Between the trimmed V and J ends, which lost 6 bases and 1 base, there was a span of 12 bases. The CDR3 is 14 amino acids. CDR1 and CDR2 (germline): LNHDA, SQIVND (reference sequence). The CDR3 sequence is CASSQWGQNTEAFF. The CDR3 nucleotides are TGTGCCAGTAGCCAATGGGGACAGAACACTGAAGCTTTCTTT. Based on the CDR3 plus reference TRBV19 and TRBJ1-1, the full variable domain is DGGITQSPKYLFRKEGQNVTLSCEQNLNHDAMYWYRQDPGQGLRLIYYSQIVNDFQKGDIAEGYSVSREKKESFPLTVTSAQKNPTAFYLCASSQWGQNTEAFFGQGTRLTVV.